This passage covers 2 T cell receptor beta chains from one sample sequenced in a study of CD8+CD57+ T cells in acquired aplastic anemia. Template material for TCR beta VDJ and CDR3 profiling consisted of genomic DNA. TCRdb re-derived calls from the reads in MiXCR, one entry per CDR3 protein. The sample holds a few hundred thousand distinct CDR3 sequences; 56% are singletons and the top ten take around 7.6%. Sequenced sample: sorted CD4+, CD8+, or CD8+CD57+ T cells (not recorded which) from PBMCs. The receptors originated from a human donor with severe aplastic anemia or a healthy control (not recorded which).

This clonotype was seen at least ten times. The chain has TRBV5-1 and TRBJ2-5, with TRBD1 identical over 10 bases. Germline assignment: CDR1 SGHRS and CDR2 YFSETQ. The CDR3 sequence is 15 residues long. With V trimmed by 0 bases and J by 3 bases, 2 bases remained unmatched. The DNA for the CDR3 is TGCGCCAGCAGCTTGGCCGGGACAGGGGAAGAGACCCAGTACTTC. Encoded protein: CASSLAGTGEETQYF.

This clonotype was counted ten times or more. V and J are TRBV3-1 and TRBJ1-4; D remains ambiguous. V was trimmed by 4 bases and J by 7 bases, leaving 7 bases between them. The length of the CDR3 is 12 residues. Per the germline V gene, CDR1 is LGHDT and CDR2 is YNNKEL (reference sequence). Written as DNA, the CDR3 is TGTGCCAGCAGCCTACTGGGTGAAAAACTGTTTTTT. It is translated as CASSLLGEKLFF.